This T cell receptor (beta chain) was recorded in a study of technical replicates of blood from a few donors. Trimming left V 0 bases short and J 0 bases short, with 10 bases between. Germline CDR1 and CDR2: SGDLS and YYNGEE. This CDR3 has 16 amino acids. Assay used: immunoSEQ multiplex PCR; TCRdb lists only in-frame clones, some missing. This sample has around 83,000 clones, with 90% to 95% found just once. This TCR came from a human donor in good health. The chain links TRBV9 to TRBJ2-1; D is perhaps TRBD2 (5 bases). Sequenced sample: T cells isolated from PBMCs. The CDR3 spells CASSVGEGSSYNEQFF. In DNA, the CDR3 is TGTGCCAGCAGCGTAGGCGAGGGTAGCTCCTACAATGAGCAGTTCTTC.